This T cell receptor (beta chain) originates from a study of T-cell reconstitution after alpha-beta-depleted transplantation in children. This clonotype was seen at least ten times. The germline V gene encodes CDR1 SEHNR and CDR2 FQNEAQ (reference sequence). V was shortened by 5 bases and J by 3 bases, with 14 bases between the two germline ends. This CDR3 is built from 14 residues. Using unique molecular identifiers, the investigators prepared the TCRbeta library. TCRdb recomputed calls from the PCR reads with MiXCR, one row per CDR3 protein. This sample has about 240,000 distinct CDR3 sequences, with around 12% found just once.

The TCR originated in a human donor who donated a stem cell graft to a child with acute lymphoblastic leukemia. J is TRBJ2-7 and V is TRBV7-9; maybe TRBD1 (6 bases). Sequencing was performed on PBMCs from the stem cell graft donor, taken from the stem cell graft. As DNA, the CDR3 is TGTGCCAGCAGCAACCTGGCAGGGGTCTACGAGCAGTACTTC. Protein product: CASSNLAGVYEQYF.